What follows are 10 T cell receptor beta chains derived from one specimen sequenced in a study of blood T cell repertoires in COVID-19. Sequencing used immunoSEQ multiplex PCR; TCRdb keeps in-frame clones, though not all of them. The sample comprises about 210,000 clones, 82% of which are singletons, and approximately 12% rests with the top ten. The sequencing sample was made of peripheral blood. The receptors derive from a middle-aged woman with acute or convalescent COVID-19.

The rearrangement uses TRBV27 and TRBJ1-5; the D gene is possibly TRBD1 (5 bases). The CDR3 covers 14 residues. CDR1 MNHEY and CDR2 SMNVEV come from the germline V gene (reference sequence). Trimming removed 3 bases at V and 1 base at J, with 7 bases between. Here the CDR3 DNA reads TGTGCCAGCAGTTTTGACAGAAGCAATCAGCCCCAGCATTTT. Translated, it gives CASSFDRSNQPQHF.

The chain is built from TRBV10-2 and TRBJ2-1; 7 nucleotides line up with TRBD2. V shed 10 bases and J 3 bases; nucleotides not matched to a gene: 6. CDR3 length: 13 amino acids. Germline V gives CDR1 WSHSY, CDR2 SAAADI. The CDR3 loop reads CATTRDYYNEQFF. The CDR3 DNA reads as TGCGCCACCACCCGGGACTACTACAATGAGCAGTTCTTC.

The chain couples TRBV2 to TRBJ1-2; TRBD1 aligns across 7 bases. This CDR3 comprises 15 residues. Germline V gene lookup returns CDR1 SNHLY and CDR2 FYNNEI. After removal of 0 bases from V and 4 bases from J, the junction contained 5 bases not matched to a gene. The CDR3 DNA reads as TGTGCCAGCAGTGAAGCAGGGGGCGGCAGCTATGGCTACACCTTC. Protein product: CASSEAGGGSYGYTF.

This sequence joins TRBV15 and TRBJ2-5; 15 positions agree with TRBD2. J was trimmed by 4 bases and V by 5 bases; bases with no gene match: 2. This CDR3 has 15 amino acids. The germline V gene encodes CDR1 LNHNV and CDR2 YYDKDF (reference sequence). In DNA form, the CDR3 reads TGTGCCACCAGCCGGGGACTAGCGGGAGGAGAGACCCAGTACTTC. Translation: CATSRGLAGGETQYF.

This clone was counted once. The chain is built from TRBV3-1 (or the pseudogene TRBV3-2) and TRBJ2-5; 9 nucleotides match TRBD2. The CDR3 covers 16 residues. Germline V lookup: CDR1 LGHDT, CDR2 YNNKEL (reference sequence). V shed 1 base and J 5 bases; nucleotides not matched to a gene: 8. In DNA form, the CDR3 reads TGTGCCAGCAGCCAAGGGCGGGAGGGCCAGCCGGAGACCCAGTACTTC. It encodes CASSQGREGQPETQYF.

The chain uses TRBV10-2 and TRBJ1-2, with TRBD1 identical over 12 bases. The CDR3 sequence is 16 residues long. The trim removed 6 bases at V and 4 bases at J, leaving 9 bases unmatched. In germline, CDR1 is WSHSY, CDR2 SAAADI. CDR3 loop: CASRGRDRGLGYGYTF. CDR3 sequence (DNA): TGCGCCAGCAGAGGACGGGACAGGGGGCTGGGCTATGGCTACACCTTC.

This clone was detected a few times. This chain joins TRBV4-1 and TRBJ2-7; TRBD1 might be the D (5 bases). The length of the CDR3 is 15 residues. The germline V and J ends were trimmed by 3 bases and 3 bases, with 15 bases remaining between them. Germline V gene sequence: CDR1 MGHRA, CDR2 YSYEKL. The CDR3: CASSQDPQGDYEQYF. CDR3 nucleotide sequence: TGCGCCAGCAGCCAGGACCCACAAGGGGACTACGAGCAGTACTTC.

The chain recombines TRBV5-1 with TRBJ2-2; TRBD2 might be the D (5 bases). From germline, CDR1 is SGHRS and CDR2 YFSETQ. The CDR3 spans 15 residues. V lost 7 bases and J lost 0, with 13 bases in between. CDR3 protein: CASRGLLANTGELFF. CDR3 nucleotide sequence: TGCGCCAGCCGAGGACTTCTCGCGAACACCGGGGAGCTGTTTTTT.

The V and J genes are TRBV5-4 and TRBJ2-2; 9 nucleotides agree with TRBD1. This CDR3 is 20 amino acids long. J gave up 4 bases and V 0 bases, and 16 bases lay outside the gene matches. CDR1 is SGHNT, CDR2 YYREEE, per germline (reference sequence). The CDR3 DNA follows: TGTGCCAGCAGCTTGGTTCTCGGACAGGGGATTGGGTCGTTCACCGGGGAGCTGTTTTTT. The encoded protein is CASSLVLGQGIGSFTGELFF. Full variable domain (outside the CDR3, taken from reference TRBV5-4 and TRBJ2-2): ETGVTQSPTHLIKTRGQQVTLRCSSQSGHNTVSWYQQALGQGPQFIFQYYREEENGRGNFPPRFSGLQFPNYSSELNVNALELDDSALYLCASSLVLGQGIGSFTGELFFGEGSRLTVL.

The rearrangement joins TRBV18 to TRBJ2-7; D remains ambiguous. V lost 3 bases, J lost 0 bases, and 12 bases lay in between. Germline CDR1 reads KGHSH; CDR2 reads LQKENI. The CDR3 contains 15 residues. The CDR3 is CASSPILSSSYEQYF. The CDR3 region has the DNA TGTGCCAGCTCACCGATACTCTCGAGCTCCTACGAGCAGTACTTC.